This TCR beta chain was recorded in a study of spatial heterogeneity in lung cancer. This clonotype was counted many times. TCRdb passed the 5' RACE reads through MiXCR, listing each CDR3 protein once. The table includes approximately 40,000 distinct CDR3 sequences, approximately 14% detected once. The time point was: sample taken at primary tumor resection. Per germline, CDR1 SGDLS and CDR2 YYNGEE. There are 18 residues in the CDR3. V gave up 5 bases and J gave up 2 bases; unmatched junction bases: 12. The TCR sequence derives from a male donor with early-stage non-small cell lung cancer. J is TRBJ2-7 and V is TRBV9, with 14 bases aligning to TRBD2. Specimen: PBMCs, collected at surgery. The CDR3 sequence is CASRGKRTSGGPTYEQYF. The CDR3 DNA follows: TGTGCCAGCAGGGGTAAGCGGACTAGCGGGGGGCCAACCTACGAGCAGTACTTC.